These 21 T cell receptor beta chains were all obtained from the same sample, sequenced in a study of beta chain features in type 1 diabetes. These receptors are not linked to any known antigen. Study-level results: Shortening of TCRB CDR3s, moderate but significant, appeared in all four CD4+ subsets of Type 1 diabetes patients.

The isolated RNA, all of it, was reverse transcribed, so expressed TCRB transcripts were what got sequenced. Only in-frame clones appear in the TCRdb table, and some are missing; sequencing was by immunoSEQ multiplex PCR. Of more than 200,000 clones in the sample, more than 15% were seen once. The source material was naive CD4+ T cells from blood. Every receptor here comes from a man aged 30 to 39 with type 1 diabetes.

This clone has a handful of counts. The V and J genes are TRBV30 and TRBJ1-1; D gene ambiguous. CDR3 length: 14 amino acids. Per germline, CDR1 GTSNPN and CDR2 SVGIG (reference sequence). V was shortened by 5 bases and J by 1 base, with 14 bases between the two germline ends. The CDR3 protein is CAWSDPRTNTEAFF. CDR3 coding DNA: TGTGCCTGGTCTGACCCGCGGACGAACACTGAAGCTTTCTTT.

This clone was seen a handful of times. CDR3 DNA sequence: TGTGCCAGCAGCGCCAGCGGGAGTATCACCTACAATGAGCAGTTCTTC. The encoded protein is CASSASGSITYNEQFF. The genes are TRBV7-3 and TRBJ2-1; TRBD2 agrees at 8 bases. Per the germline V gene, CDR1 is SGHTA and CDR2 is FQGTGA. Unmatched junction bases numbered 8, after V lost 5 bases and J lost 2 bases. This CDR3 spans 16 amino acids.

The gene calls are TRBV29-1 and TRBJ2-7, with D perhaps TRBD2 (6 bases). This CDR3 comprises 12 residues. Trimming pared 0 bases from V and 11 bases from J, leaving 14 bases between. Per germline, CDR1 SQVTM and CDR2 ANQGSEA. The CDR3 region has the DNA TGCAGCGTTGAAGATATTGGGAGGCCTGAGTACTTC. Residues: CSVEDIGRPEYF.

This clone was counted a few times. The chain is built from TRBV14 and TRBJ2-1, with TRBD2 matching over 11 bases. CDR1 SGHDN and CDR2 FVKESK come from the germline V gene. This CDR3 is 16 amino acids long. V shed 1 base and J 9 bases; nucleotides not matched to a gene: 8. The CDR3 DNA is TGTGCCAGCAGCCAAGTAATAGCGGGAGGGCCCGGTGAGCAGTTCTTC. It is translated as CASSQVIAGGPGEQFF.

The rearrangement joins TRBV27 to TRBJ1-1; D may be TRBD1 (6 bases). Germline V gene sequence: CDR1 MNHEY, CDR2 SMNVEV (reference sequence). V was trimmed by 5 bases and J by 3 bases, leaving 13 bases between them. The CDR3 is 14 residues long. The CDR3 DNA reads as TGTGCCAGCAGTACACTGACAGGTTACACTGAAGCTTTCTTT. Its protein product is CASSTLTGYTEAFF.

The V call is TRBV7-3, the J call TRBJ2-7; D gene unclear. Looked up from germline, CDR1 is SGHTA and CDR2 is FQGTGA. Deletions cut 0 bases from V and 2 bases from J, with 5 bases between. There are 13 residues in the CDR3. The chain's CDR3 is CASSLTTAYEQYF. The CDR3 nucleotides read TGTGCCAGCAGCTTAACCACAGCCTACGAGCAGTACTTC.

The chain combines TRBV28 with TRBJ2-4, with D tentatively TRBD1 (8 bases). Trimming removed 4 bases at V and 8 bases at J, with 18 bases between. Germline CDR1 reads MDHEN; CDR2 reads SYDVKM. This CDR3 region has 15 residues. CDR3 DNA sequence: TGTGCCAGCAGTTCGGTGGCACAGGGGGGGCACATTCAGTACTTC. Residues: CASSSVAQGGHIQYF.

This clone was counted between two and nine times. The same CDR3 arises from other DNA sequences in this sample as well. The rearrangement links TRBV29-1 to TRBJ2-7; D not resolved. Looked up from germline, CDR1 is SQVTM and CDR2 is ANQGSEA. V was pared by 4 bases and J by 8 bases, with 12 bases between. This CDR3 region has 11 residues. The CDR3 DNA is TGCAGCGTTGGTCGGTTGGAGAAGCAGTACTTC. This gives the protein CSVGRLEKQYF.

This clone appeared a few times. The chain carries TRBV9 and TRBJ2-2, with TRBD1 matching 8 bases. The CDR3 sequence is 16 residues long. Trimming at V came to 4 bases and at J to 0 bases, leaving 5 bases not matched to a gene. The V gene's germline CDR1 is SGDLS and CDR2 YYNGEE. CDR3 coding DNA: TGTGCCAGCAGCCCTCCACAGGGGGCGAACACCGGGGAGCTGTTTTTT. Encoded protein: CASSPPQGANTGELFF.

V usage is TRBV4-2 and J usage is TRBJ1-1; D gene uncertain. The V gene's germline CDR1 is LGHNA and CDR2 YNFKEQ. The CDR3 extends over 13 amino acids. V was pared by 0 bases and J by 10 bases, with 12 bases between. The CDR3 DNA reads as TGTGCCAGCAGCCAAGAAGCGAGCAGGCTAGCTTTCTTT. This translates into CASSQEASRLAFF.

The V call is TRBV27, the J call TRBJ2-7, with TRBD2 matching 9 bases. The CDR3 runs 16 residues. Germline CDR1 and CDR2: MNHEY and SMNVEV (reference sequence). V was clipped by 4 bases and J by 0 bases; unmatched bases: 7. The CDR3 DNA reads TGTGCCAGCAGTTACCTAAGCGGGGGGAGCTCCTACGAGCAGTACTTC. Its translation is CASSYLSGGSSYEQYF.

V and J are TRBV9 and TRBJ2-3; the D is unclear. V dropped 0 bases and J dropped 1 base, with 12 bases sitting between them. The length of the CDR3 is 16 residues. CDR1 and CDR2 (germline): SGDLS, YYNGEE. CDR3 in DNA: TGTGCCAGCAGCGTAGGGGCCTTTGGGGGCACAGATACGCAGTATTTT. As protein: CASSVGAFGGTDTQYF.

This chain uses TRBV7-2 with TRBJ1-4; 7 bases agree with TRBD1. The CDR3 sequence is 15 residues long. The V and J ends lost 4 bases and 8 bases, in that order; junction bases with no gene match: 10. Germline V CDR1 and CDR2: SGHTA, FQGNSA. The CDR3 bases are TGTGCCAGCAGCTCCCGACAGGGATCTGGGGAAAAACTGTTTTTT. Encoded protein: CASSSRQGSGEKLFF.

The chain links TRBV5-4 to TRBJ2-7, with D hard to call. CDR3 size: 14 residues. Per germline, CDR1 SGHNT and CDR2 YYREEE (reference sequence). V dropped 0 bases and J dropped 2 bases, with 9 bases sitting between them. CDR3 in amino acids: CASSLALYPYEQYF. Written as DNA, the CDR3 is TGTGCCAGCAGCTTGGCGCTCTACCCCTACGAGCAGTACTTC.

This clone appeared a few times. The chain combines TRBV7-3 with TRBJ2-1, with D unresolved. V was trimmed by 5 bases and J by 0 bases, leaving 11 bases between them. Germline V gives CDR1 SGHTA, CDR2 FQGTGA. The CDR3 spans 15 residues. CDR3 sequence reads: CASSPTSSSYNEQFF. The CDR3 DNA is TGTGCCAGCAGCCCTACTTCCAGCTCCTACAATGAGCAGTTCTTC.

This clone was detected only a few times. The genes are TRBV29-1 and TRBJ2-6, with D possibly TRBD1 on 5 matching bases. The CDR3 sequence is 14 residues long. Between the trimmed V and J ends, which lost 6 bases and 0 bases, there was a span of 9 bases. Germline assignment: CDR1 SQVTM and CDR2 ANQGSEA. The DNA of the CDR3 is TGCAGCGTGGCAGGGATCTCTGGGGCCAACGTCCTGACTTTC. Its translation is CSVAGISGANVLTF.

The chain recombines TRBV27 with TRBJ2-1; either TRBD1 or TRBD2 may fit D (5 bases each). The V and J ends lost 7 bases and 7 bases respectively, with 17 bases between them. The V gene's germline CDR1 is MNHEY and CDR2 SMNVEV (reference sequence). This CDR3 contains 14 residues. CDR3 bases: TGTGCCAGCACCCTAAGGGGCAGGGAGAATGAGCAGTTCTTC. Residues: CASTLRGRENEQFF.

This chain joins TRBV7-2 and TRBJ2-3; perhaps TRBD2 as D (6 bases). With 2 bases removed from V and 2 bases from J, the gap between germline ends came to 17 bases. Germline assignment: CDR1 SGHTA and CDR2 FQGNSA. The CDR3 totals 17 residues. CDR3 nucleotide sequence: TGTGCCAGCAGCTTAATCCTCGGGAGTACGAACACAGATACGCAGTATTTT. Translated: CASSLILGSTNTDTQYF.

This chain joins TRBV28 and TRBJ2-7, with TRBD2 as a possible D gene (5 bases). V dropped 6 bases and J dropped 3 bases, with 15 bases sitting between them. Germline V lookup: CDR1 MDHEN, CDR2 SYDVKM. There are 14 residues in the CDR3. In DNA form, the CDR3 reads TGTGCCAGCAGGCCAGGACTCCCGATCTACGAGCAGTACTTC. This sequence encodes CASRPGLPIYEQYF.

The chain links TRBV25-1 to TRBJ2-1, with 9 bases matching TRBD1. The CDR3 consists of 15 residues. J lost 8 bases, V lost 2 bases, and 7 bases had no gene match. CDR1 and CDR2 (germline): MGHDK, SYGVNS. The CDR3 bases are TGTGCCAGCAGTGAAGGCGGGACAGGGAACGATGAGCAGTTCTTC. It yields the protein CASSEGGTGNDEQFF.

The chain couples TRBV7-9 to TRBJ2-7; D may be TRBD2 (5 bases). Trimming took 6 bases from V and 2 from J, leaving 11 bases between them. In germline, CDR1 is SEHNR, CDR2 FQNEAQ (reference sequence). This CDR3 has 13 residues. This CDR3 is CASRKSGPYEQYF. As DNA, the CDR3 is TGTGCCAGCAGAAAAAGCGGCCCCTACGAGCAGTACTTC.